This entry concerns a single TCR beta chain. This clonotype appeared many times. No antigen is known for it. One base away there is no much larger clone; base qualities are not given. These data are taken from a study of glioma-infiltrating T cells (dated by TCRdb to the mid-2010s). About the study as a whole: Sequencing of TCR alpha- and beta-chain repertoires was performed on glioma tissue, on non-neoplastic brain tissue, and on matched peripheral blood mononuclear cells. To measure how far tissue and blood T-cell populations diverged, each tissue-infiltrating repertoire was compared against the peripheral blood repertoire of the same patient. Three low-grade glioma patients, seven or eight primary glioblastoma patients, and three non-glioma patients who contributed non-neoplastic brain tissue made up the paired cohort. The paper as a whole reports these results and caveats: VJ-independent divergence between tissue and blood was below expectation in non-neoplastic patients but above expectation in all gliomas, especially low-grade gliomas. Only a very small number of CDR3 sequences turned up in both tissue and blood, a result put down to high CDR3 diversity combined with limited sampling. The group comparisons were based on small numbers of patients: three non-neoplastic, three low-grade glioma and seven to nine glioblastoma patients.

TCR alpha and beta CDR3 regions were amplified with the iRepertoire nested amplicon-rescue multiplex PCR (arm-PCR) platform from RNA. One-step reverse transcription and amplification used roughly 100-400 ng of tissue mRNA or PBMC total RNA as input. Following bead purification, Illumina adapters were added by a secondary multiplex PCR, and the libraries were gel-purified between 200 and 400 bp. Demultiplexing relied on internal 6-nucleotide barcodes carried by the libraries. The libraries were sequenced on an Illumina MiSeq using 2x220 or 2x250 nucleotide paired-end reads. As for the original processing: Paired reads were merged with FLASH 1.2.11 and aligned to the GRCh37 human genome with BWA-MEM before extracting TRA and TRB reads. An IMGT-derived reference of cassette sequences and CDR3 motifs, with pseudogenes included, was used for V and J assignment. Reads were translated in three frames, and productive CDR3s were defined as those with a C...FGXG motif and no stop codons. Clonotypes were defined as unique combinations of V-J cassette pair and CDR3 amino acid sequence. Reads were filtered by Hamming distance, with the threshold set by the sequence error rate of each sample in mapped regions. Through fastp at Q25 and MiXCR, TCRdb rebuilt clones from the public reads, retaining in-frame beta chains. Records with the same CDR3 protein are collapsed into one entry carrying the most frequent genes and DNA. The V and J calls and clone size are TCRdb's, not the authors'. The sample data list some 130,000 distinct CDR3 sequences, and about 25% of these were observed just once. The ten biggest clones cover about a quarter of the sample.

Via the germline V gene (reference sequence), CDR1 is MNHEY and CDR2 SMNVEV. At the junction V is shortened by 0 bases and J by 4 bases, with 13 bases in between. Measured from the cysteine to the phenylalanine, the CDR3 is 16 residues long. Only CDR3 DNA is held: 48 bases, read in frame from base 1. The sample comprised glioma tissue, nonneoplastic brain tissue, or PBMCs (not recorded which). This chain joins TRBV27 to TRBJ2-1, and TRBD1 may be the D gene, going by 5 matching bases. The sequence came from a human donor with low-grade glioma or glioblastoma, undergoing nonglioma brain surgery, or in good health (not recorded which). The DNA sequence is as follows: TGTGCCAGCAGTTTATCTCAAGGGGCGTATTACAATGAGCAGTTCTTC. Protein translation: CASSLSQGAYYNEQFF.